This paragraph reports one T cell receptor beta chain. These data are taken from a study of blood T cell repertoires in COVID-19. Using immunoSEQ multiplex PCR, the repertoire was profiled, and TCRdb retains in-frame clones only, with some absent. The profile covers over 75,000 clones, with approximately 87% appearing a single time and 11% taken by the ten largest. V lost 8 bases to trimming and J lost 5 bases; unmatched junction nucleotides: 3. The CDR3 has 12 residues. The germline V gene has CDR1 MGHDK and CDR2 SYGVNS. The chain has TRBV25-1 and TRBJ1-2; 9 bases agree with TRBD1. The origin of this receptor is a human donor in a cohort sampled during active COVID-19. The sample taken for sequencing was peripheral blood. The CDR3 sequence is CASGGTGYGYTF. The DNA for the CDR3 is TGTGCCAGCGGCGGGACAGGGTATGGCTACACCTTC.